The next 32 T cell receptor beta chains were all read from a single sample in a study of IL-17A CD8 T cells in psoriatic arthritis synovium. Synovial fluid was aspirated from actively inflamed joints of psoriatic arthritis patients. Sequencing was performed with immunoSEQ multiplex PCR; in TCRdb, only in-frame clones are kept and a portion is missing. The table shows 2,000 to 3,000 clones, with 55% to 80% occurring only once. Material: memory CD8+ T cells from synovial fluid. Subset described: bulk memory CD8+ T cells (CD45RA-CD27+/- and CD45RA+CD27-). These TCRs come from a human donor with psoriatic arthritis.

The chain carries TRBV9 and TRBJ1-2; 10 nucleotides line up with TRBD1. With 2 bases clipped from V and 4 bases from J, the junction kept 2 bases outside the gene matches. The CDR3 sequence is 14 residues long. The germline V gene has CDR1 SGDLS and CDR2 YYNGEE. The CDR3 DNA reads as TGTGCCAGCAGCGTGGGGGACAGGGGCTATGGCTACACCTTC. It is translated as CASSVGDRGYGYTF.

V and J are TRBV7-8 and TRBJ2-1; D perhaps matches TRBD2 (6 bases). CDR1 is SGHVS, CDR2 FQNEAQ, per germline. V lost 5 bases and J lost 0, with 11 bases in between. CDR3 length: 15 amino acids. In DNA, the CDR3 is TGTGCCAGCAGCCCCGGGGGTAGCTCCTACAATGAGCAGTTCTTC. Amino acids: CASSPGGSSYNEQFF.

The chain recombines TRBV6-4 with TRBJ2-1; 9 nucleotides line up with TRBD2. The CDR3 is 15 amino acids. J was trimmed by 5 bases and V by 1 base; bases with no gene match: 3. Per the germline V gene, CDR1 is MRHNA and CDR2 is SNTAGT. In DNA form, the CDR3 reads TGTGCCAGCAGTGACTTTAGCGGGGGAAACAATGAGCAGTTCTTC. Its translation: CASSDFSGGNNEQFF.

J is TRBJ2-5 and V is TRBV7-3; 9 bases are shared with TRBD2. CDR3 length: 16 amino acids. Germline V lookup: CDR1 SGHTA, CDR2 FQGTGA. The V and J ends lost 0 bases and 4 bases, in that order; junction bases with no gene match: 6. CDR3 protein: CASSLTSGGTGETQYF. DNA for the CDR3: TGTGCCAGCAGCTTAACCAGCGGGGGGACTGGAGAGACCCAGTACTTC.

In this sample, this clone turned up a few times. This CDR3 is CASSLDSFVNQPQHF. CDR3 nucleotide sequence: TGTGCCAGCAGCTTAGATTCGTTCGTCAATCAGCCCCAGCATTTT. The rearrangement uses TRBV7-8 and TRBJ1-5, with D unresolved. CDR1 SGHVS and CDR2 FQNEAQ come from the germline V gene. The CDR3 runs to 15 residues. Trimming removed 1 base at V and 3 bases at J, with 10 bases between. The whole variable domain, filled in from reference TRBV7-8 and TRBJ1-5, reads GAGVSQSPRYKVAKRGQDVALRCDPISGHVSLFWYQQALGQGPEFLTYFQNEAQLDKSGLPSDRFFAERPEGSVSTLKIQRTQQEDSAVYLCASSLDSFVNQPQHFGDGTRLSIL.

The chain employs TRBV21-1 and TRBJ1-5. TRBV21-1 is a pseudogene segment. The CDR3 sequence is 13 residues long. The CDR3 spells CASTQRLDQPQHF. The CDR3 DNA reads as TGTGCCAGCACCCAGCGTTTGGATCAGCCCCAGCATTTT.

J is TRBJ2-7 and V is TRBV5-8, with 8 bases identical to TRBD2. Germline CDR1 reads SGHTS; CDR2 reads YDEGEE. Trimming took 1 base from V and 5 from J; bases not matched to a gene: 8. This CDR3 comprises 15 residues. CDR3 DNA sequence: TGTGCCAGCAGCTTGATGGCTAGCGGGCGCCACGAGCAGTACTTC. Protein: CASSLMASGRHEQYF.

Here the CDR3 reads CASSLEGQQETQYF. In DNA, the CDR3 is TGTGCCAGCAGCTTGGAAGGCCAGCAAGAGACCCAGTACTTC. The chain carries TRBV5-4 and TRBJ2-5; D is ambiguous. The CDR3 sequence is 14 residues long. Germline-derived CDR1 and CDR2 are SGHNT and YYREEE (reference sequence). Trimming pared 0 bases from V and 2 bases from J, leaving 8 bases between.

This chain links TRBV18 with TRBJ1-1; D might be TRBD1 (6 bases). The CDR3 is made up of 13 amino acids. The V gene's germline CDR1 is KGHSH and CDR2 LQKENI. V gave up 6 bases and J gave up 6 bases, with 14 bases separating them. The CDR3 sequence is CASSLGRGAEAFF. The CDR3 DNA is TGTGCCAGCTCCCTGGGGAGGGGGGCTGAAGCTTTCTTT. Complete variable domain (other parts from reference TRBV18 and TRBJ1-1): NAGVMQNPRHLVRRRGQEARLRCSPMKGHSHVYWYRQLPEEGLKFMVYLQKENIIDESGMPKERFSAEFPKEGPSILRIQQVVRGDSAAYFCASSLGRGAEAFFGQGTRLTVV.

The chain couples TRBV6-6 to TRBJ2-2, with D maybe TRBD1 (5 bases). Germline V lookup: CDR1 MNHNY, CDR2 SVGAGI (reference sequence). The CDR3 sequence is 14 residues long. Trimming removed 2 bases from V and 5 bases from J, with 9 bases in between. CDR3 coding DNA: TGTGCCAGCAGTTACGACTCAGGGACCGGGGAGCTGTTTTTT. Protein product: CASSYDSGTGELFF.

This rearrangement joins TRBV4-1 to TRBJ2-7; D gene ambiguous. CDR1 is MGHRA, CDR2 YSYEKL, per germline. V lost 2 bases to trimming and J lost 4 bases, with 9 bases between them. The CDR3 consists of 13 residues. The CDR3 loop reads CASSQKAEYEQYF. For the CDR3, the DNA is TGCGCCAGCAGCCAAAAGGCCGAATACGAGCAGTACTTC.

V and J are TRBV4-1 and TRBJ2-5; the D gene is possibly TRBD1 (6 bases). In germline, CDR1 is MGHRA, CDR2 YSYEKL. The CDR3 consists of 15 residues. V dropped 4 bases and J dropped 1 base, with 13 bases sitting between them. CDR3 protein: CASSPRDNPQETQYF. In DNA form, the CDR3 reads TGCGCCAGCAGCCCCCGGGACAACCCCCAAGAGACCCAGTACTTC.

The chain uses TRBV9 and TRBJ2-7, with 8 bases matching TRBD1. The germline CDR1 and CDR2 sequences are SGDLS and YYNGEE. The CDR3 extends over 15 amino acids. The ends lost 3 bases at V and 2 bases at J; junction bases unmatched: 7. The CDR3 spells CASSEGTGITYEQYF. In nucleotides, the CDR3 is TGTGCCAGCAGCGAGGGGACAGGAATTACCTACGAGCAGTACTTC. The full variable domain, with the rest looked up from reference TRBV9 and TRBJ2-7, is DSGVTQTPKHLITATGQRVTLRCSPRSGDLSVYWYQQSLDQGLQFLIQYYNGEERAKGNILERFSAQQFPDLHSELNLSSLELGDSALYFCASSEGTGITYEQYFGPGTRLTVT.

Points on this clone: This CDR3 is also generated by other DNA sequences in the sample. The chain is built from TRBV4-2 and TRBJ2-3; D is ambiguous. CDR3 length: 13 amino acids. V gave up 4 bases and J gave up 0 bases, with 5 bases separating them. Germline CDR1 is LGHNA and CDR2 is YNFKEQ. The CDR3 protein is CASSPDSTDTQYF. The CDR3 DNA is TGTGCCAGCAGCCCAGACAGCACAGATACGCAGTATTTT.

This chain links TRBV7-3 with TRBJ2-1, with 9 bases fitting TRBD2. V was clipped by 5 bases and J by 5 bases; unmatched bases: 1. Germline V lookup: CDR1 SGHTA, CDR2 FQGTGA. This CDR3 has 13 amino acids. The CDR3 DNA follows: TGTGCCAGCAGCCTAGCGGGGAACAATGAGCAGTTCTTC. It codes for CASSLAGNNEQFF.

The V call is TRBV5-5, the J call TRBJ2-7; 8 nucleotides match TRBD1. The germline V gene encodes CDR1 SGHKS and CDR2 YYEKEE (reference sequence). J was trimmed by 2 bases and V by 3 bases; bases with no gene match: 1. CDR3 size: 13 residues. The CDR3 DNA sequence: TGTGCCAGCAGCTACAGGGGGGCCTACGAGCAGTACTTC. This codes for CASSYRGAYEQYF.

A word on this clone: The sample holds other DNA sequences that translate to the same CDR3. This sequence joins TRBV9 and TRBJ2-3; 9 bases line up with TRBD2. V lost 2 bases and J lost 4; bases outside the gene matches: 8. Germline V gene lookup returns CDR1 SGDLS and CDR2 YYNGEE. The CDR3 has 16 amino acids. The DNA for the CDR3 is TGTGCCAGCAGCGTGTTGGGCGAGCGGGGGGCAGATACGCAGTATTTT. This codes for CASSVLGERGADTQYF.

The rearrangement links TRBV9 to TRBJ1-1, with TRBD1 matching 9 bases. Germline V lookup: CDR1 SGDLS, CDR2 YYNGEE. This CDR3 is built from 16 residues. After removal of 4 bases from V and 1 base from J, the junction contained 8 bases not matched to a gene. CDR3 protein: CASSRYSGQGNTEAFF. The CDR3, as DNA: TGTGCCAGCAGCCGTTATTCGGGACAGGGGAACACTGAAGCTTTCTTT.

The chain joins TRBV29-1 to TRBJ1-1, with D maybe TRBD1 (6 bases). The V gene lost 7 bases and the J gene lost 6 bases, with 12 bases spanning the gap. This CDR3 is built from 11 residues. Germline-derived CDR1 and CDR2 are SQVTM and ANQGSEA. The CDR3 loop reads CSAGQKAEAFF. As DNA, the CDR3 is TGCAGCGCCGGACAGAAGGCTGAAGCTTTCTTT.

J is TRBJ1-1 and V is TRBV15; D gene unclear. Germline V lookup: CDR1 LNHNV, CDR2 YYDKDF (reference sequence). The length of the CDR3 is 13 residues. Between the trimmed V and J ends, which lost 6 bases and 1 base, there was a span of 9 bases. This chain's CDR3 is CATRDSTNTEAFF. DNA for the CDR3: TGTGCCACCAGGGACTCAACGAACACTGAAGCTTTCTTT.

The gene calls are TRBV5-1 and TRBJ2-1; 12 bases are shared with TRBD2. This CDR3 contains 21 residues. From germline, CDR1 is SGHRS and CDR2 YFSETQ. The trim removed 0 bases at V and 0 bases at J, leaving 13 bases unmatched. CDR3 DNA sequence: TGCGCCAGCAGCTTGGGGTGGACTAGCGGGGACAGACAAATCTCCTACAATGAGCAGTTCTTC. It specifies CASSLGWTSGDRQISYNEQFF.

This chain links TRBV19 with TRBJ1-2; D might be TRBD1 (6 bases). Germline V gene lookup returns CDR1 LNHDA and CDR2 SQIVND (reference sequence). CDR3 length: 12 amino acids. V gave up 6 bases and J gave up 8 bases, with 13 bases separating them. The CDR3 is CASRPGGTGYTF. CDR3 nucleotide sequence: TGTGCCAGTAGGCCCGGGGGCACGGGCTACACCTTC.

This chain joins TRBV30 and TRBJ1-5; TRBD1 matches 8 bases. From germline, CDR1 is GTSNPN and CDR2 SVGIG (reference sequence). With 1 base clipped from V and 9 bases from J, the junction kept 8 bases outside the gene matches. The CDR3 has 14 residues. CDR3 sequence: CAWSDGTGTPPQHF. CDR3 DNA sequence: TGTGCCTGGAGTGATGGGACAGGAACGCCGCCCCAGCATTTT.

V and J are TRBV30 and TRBJ2-7; no clear D gene. Per the germline V gene, CDR1 is GTSNPN and CDR2 is SVGIG (reference sequence). Deletions cut 0 bases from V and 4 bases from J, with 10 bases between. The CDR3 is made up of 13 amino acids. The CDR3 here is CAWSVSTYYEQYF. CDR3 sequence (DNA): TGTGCCTGGAGTGTTTCGACCTATTACGAGCAGTACTTC. The full variable domain, its missing parts supplied by reference TRBV30 and TRBJ2-7, is SQTIHQWPATLVQPVGSPLSLECTVEGTSNPNLYWYRQAAGRGLQLLFYSVGIGQISSEVPQNLSASRPQDRQFILSSKKLLLSDSGFYLCAWSVSTYYEQYFGPGTRLTVT.

The CDR3 sequence: CASVRLDRLNTEAFF. The CDR3 DNA reads as TGTGCCAGCGTAAGGTTGGACAGATTAAACACTGAAGCTTTCTTT. This rearrangement joins TRBV19 to TRBJ1-1; D is perhaps TRBD1 (6 bases). The germline V gene encodes CDR1 LNHDA and CDR2 SQIVND (reference sequence). CDR3 length equals 15 residues. V was trimmed by 9 bases and J by 2 bases, leaving 19 bases between them.

CDR3 sequence reads: CASRMVGLGSYNEQFF. The CDR3 DNA follows: TGTGCCAGCAGGATGGTGGGGCTAGGGTCCTACAATGAGCAGTTCTTC. The chain uses TRBV27 and TRBJ2-1, with a possible D match to TRBD1 (5 bases). The length of the CDR3 is 16 residues. V lost 6 bases, J lost 1 base, and 16 bases lay in between. Germline V CDR1 and CDR2: MNHEY, SMNVEV (reference sequence).

The chain couples TRBV4-1 to TRBJ1-1, with D unclear. Germline CDR1 reads MGHRA; CDR2 reads YSYEKL. Trimming removed 1 base at V and 5 bases at J, with 5 bases between. This CDR3 contains 12 residues. Here the CDR3 DNA reads TGCGCCAGCAGCCAAGCCGGGACTGAAGCTTTCTTT. The encoded protein is CASSQAGTEAFF.

The chain is built from TRBV7-8 and TRBJ2-1; no clear D. The CDR3 extends over 13 amino acids. CDR1 and CDR2 (germline): SGHVS, FQNEAQ. The V gene lost 1 base and the J gene lost 9 bases, with 10 bases spanning the gap. CDR3 sequence reads: CASSLVGGGEQFF. In nucleotides, the CDR3 is TGTGCCAGCAGCTTAGTTGGCGGCGGTGAGCAGTTCTTC.

The chain has TRBV7-6 and TRBJ2-7, with D possibly being TRBD1 or TRBD2 (6 bases each). The V gene lost 3 bases and the J gene lost 0 bases, with 12 bases spanning the gap. Germline lookup yields CDR1 SGHVS and CDR2 FNYEAQ. CDR3 length: 15 residues. The CDR3 loop reads CASSFGGPLSYEQYF. DNA for the CDR3: TGTGCCAGCAGCTTCGGGGGCCCTCTCTCCTACGAGCAGTACTTC.

This clone is a singleton in its sample. The chain couples TRBV6-4 to TRBJ1-1; possible D gene TRBD1, 6 bases. This CDR3 is 15 amino acids long. The germline CDR1 and CDR2 sequences are MRHNA and SNTAGT. V lost 2 bases and J 2 bases, leaving 12 bases between the germline ends. CDR3 in amino acids: CASSDTGTGNTEAFF. The CDR3 DNA sequence: TGTGCCAGCAGTGACACAGGGACTGGCAACACTGAAGCTTTCTTT.

The V gene is TRBV19, the J gene TRBJ2-7, with TRBD1 identical over 7 bases. Germline values: CDR1 LNHDA, CDR2 SQIVND (reference sequence). After removal of 8 bases from V and 3 bases from J, the junction contained 7 bases not matched to a gene. This CDR3 has 13 residues. The CDR3 DNA reads as TGTGCCAGTTCCGGGACAGCTAACTACGAGCAGTACTTC. It translates to CASSGTANYEQYF. Combining the CDR3 with reference TRBV19 and TRBJ2-7 gives the whole variable domain DGGITQSPKYLFRKEGQNVTLSCEQNLNHDAMYWYRQDPGQGLRLIYYSQIVNDFQKGDIAEGYSVSREKKESFPLTVTSAQKNPTAFYLCASSGTANYEQYFGPGTRLTVT.

In this sample, this clone turned up a few times. The rearrangement uses TRBV19 and TRBJ1-5, with 8 bases lining up with TRBD1. V was pared by 11 bases and J by 0 bases, with 6 bases of the junction left unmatched. The CDR3 has 14 residues. Per germline, CDR1 LNHDA and CDR2 SQIVND (reference sequence). CDR3 residues: CAVSTGDSNQPQHF. Written as DNA, the CDR3 is TGTGCCGTGTCGACAGGGGATAGCAATCAGCCCCAGCATTTT.